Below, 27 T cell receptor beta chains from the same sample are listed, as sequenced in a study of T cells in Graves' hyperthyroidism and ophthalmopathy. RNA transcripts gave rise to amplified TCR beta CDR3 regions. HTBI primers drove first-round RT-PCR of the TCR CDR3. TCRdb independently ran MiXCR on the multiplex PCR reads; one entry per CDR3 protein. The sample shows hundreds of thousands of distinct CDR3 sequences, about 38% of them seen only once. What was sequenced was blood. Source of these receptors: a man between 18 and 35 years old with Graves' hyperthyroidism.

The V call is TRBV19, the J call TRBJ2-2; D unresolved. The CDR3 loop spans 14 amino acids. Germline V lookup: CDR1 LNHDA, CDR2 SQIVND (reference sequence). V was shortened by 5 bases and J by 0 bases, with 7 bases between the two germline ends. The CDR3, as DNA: TGTGCCAGTAGTCCACATTCGAACACCGGGGAGCTGTTTTTT. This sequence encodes CASSPHSNTGELFF. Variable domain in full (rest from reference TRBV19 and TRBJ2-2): DGGITQSPKYLFRKEGQNVTLSCEQNLNHDAMYWYRQDPGQGLRLIYYSQIVNDFQKGDIAEGYSVSREKKESFPLTVTSAQKNPTAFYLCASSPHSNTGELFFGEGSRLTVL.

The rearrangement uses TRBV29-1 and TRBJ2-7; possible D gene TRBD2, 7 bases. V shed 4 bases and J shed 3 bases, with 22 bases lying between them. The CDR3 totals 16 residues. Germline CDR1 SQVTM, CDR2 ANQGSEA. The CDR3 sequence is CSVGPLGAGVDYEQYF. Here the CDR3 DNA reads TGCAGCGTTGGTCCTCTGGGGGCGGGGGTTGACTACGAGCAGTACTTC.

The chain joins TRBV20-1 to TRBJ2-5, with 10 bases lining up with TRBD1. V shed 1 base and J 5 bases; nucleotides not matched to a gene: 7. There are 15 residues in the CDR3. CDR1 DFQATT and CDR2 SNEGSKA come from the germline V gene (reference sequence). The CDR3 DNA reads TGCAGTGCTAGAGCCAGGGACAGGGGCAGGGAGACCCAGTACTTC. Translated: CSARARDRGRETQYF.

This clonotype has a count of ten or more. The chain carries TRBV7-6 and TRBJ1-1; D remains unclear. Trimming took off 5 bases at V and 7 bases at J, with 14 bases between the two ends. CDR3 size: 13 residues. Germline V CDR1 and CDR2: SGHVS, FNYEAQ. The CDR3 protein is CASSPLELGEAFF. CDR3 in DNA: TGTGCCAGCAGCCCCCTGGAACTCGGTGAAGCTTTCTTT.

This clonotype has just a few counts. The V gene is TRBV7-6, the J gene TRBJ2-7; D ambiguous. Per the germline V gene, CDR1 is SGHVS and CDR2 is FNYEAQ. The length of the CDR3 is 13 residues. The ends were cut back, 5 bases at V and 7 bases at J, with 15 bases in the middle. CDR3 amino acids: CASSPSSVREQYF. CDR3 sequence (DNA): TGTGCCAGCAGCCCTTCGTCCGTACGGGAGCAGTACTTC.

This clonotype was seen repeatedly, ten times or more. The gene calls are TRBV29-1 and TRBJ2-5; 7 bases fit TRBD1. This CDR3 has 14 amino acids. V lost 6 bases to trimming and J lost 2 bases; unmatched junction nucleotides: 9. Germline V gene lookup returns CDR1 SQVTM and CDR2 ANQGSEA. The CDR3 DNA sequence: TGCAGCGTGCCCCCGGACAGGTGGCAAGAGACCCAGTACTTC. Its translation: CSVPPDRWQETQYF.

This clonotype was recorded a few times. The CDR3 loop reads CASSSSRGKLFF. The DNA for the CDR3 is TGTGCCAGCAGCTCTTCCAGGGGAAAACTGTTTTTT. This chain links TRBV7-2 with TRBJ1-4, with a tentative D call TRBD1 (6 bases). Trimming stripped 4 bases from V and 10 bases from J, with 10 bases between. The germline V gene has CDR1 SGHTA and CDR2 FQGNSA. CDR3 length: 12 residues.

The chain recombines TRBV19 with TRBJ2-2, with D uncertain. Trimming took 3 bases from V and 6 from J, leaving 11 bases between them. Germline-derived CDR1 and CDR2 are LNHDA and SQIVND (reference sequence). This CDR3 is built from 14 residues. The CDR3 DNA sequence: TGTGCCAGTAGTATCAGGTTTACCGCCGGGGAGCTGTTTTTT. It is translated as CASSIRFTAGELFF.

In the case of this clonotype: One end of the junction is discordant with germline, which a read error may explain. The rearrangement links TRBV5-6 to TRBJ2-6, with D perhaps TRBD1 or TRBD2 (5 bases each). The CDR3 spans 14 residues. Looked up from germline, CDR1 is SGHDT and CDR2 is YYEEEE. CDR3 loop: CASSFGSGGNVLTF. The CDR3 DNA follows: TGTGCCAGCAGCTTCGGTTCTGGGGGCAACGTCCTGACTTTC.

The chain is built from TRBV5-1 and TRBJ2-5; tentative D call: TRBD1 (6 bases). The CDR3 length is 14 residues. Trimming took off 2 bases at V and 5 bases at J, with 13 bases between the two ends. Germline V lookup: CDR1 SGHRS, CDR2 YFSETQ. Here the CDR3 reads CASSFLRGVETQYF. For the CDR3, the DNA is TGCGCCAGCAGCTTCCTCAGGGGCGTGGAGACCCAGTACTTC.

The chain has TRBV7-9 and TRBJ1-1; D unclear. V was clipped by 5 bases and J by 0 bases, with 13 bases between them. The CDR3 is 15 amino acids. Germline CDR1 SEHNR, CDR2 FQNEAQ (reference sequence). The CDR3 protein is CASSQEAPVNTEAFF. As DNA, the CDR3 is TGTGCCAGCAGCCAAGAGGCTCCGGTGAACACTGAAGCTTTCTTT.

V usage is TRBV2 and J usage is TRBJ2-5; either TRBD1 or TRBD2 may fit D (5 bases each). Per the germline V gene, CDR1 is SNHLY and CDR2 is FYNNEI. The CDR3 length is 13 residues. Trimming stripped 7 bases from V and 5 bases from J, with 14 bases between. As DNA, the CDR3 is TGTGCCAGCACCTTGGGGGATTGGGAGACCCAGTACTTC. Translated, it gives CASTLGDWETQYF. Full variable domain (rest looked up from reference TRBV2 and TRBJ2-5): EPEVTQTPSHQVTQMGQEVILRCVPISNHLYFYWYRQILGQKVEFLVSFYNNEISEKSEIFDDQFSVERPDGSNFTLKIRSTKLEDSAMYFCASTLGDWETQYFGPGTRLLVL.

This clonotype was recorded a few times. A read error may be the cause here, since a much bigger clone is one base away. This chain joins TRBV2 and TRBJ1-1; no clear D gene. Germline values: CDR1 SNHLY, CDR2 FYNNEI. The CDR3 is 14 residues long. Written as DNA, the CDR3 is TGTGCCAGCAATGAAGGAACGGGGAACACTGAAGCTTTCTTT. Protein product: CASNEGTGNTEAFF.

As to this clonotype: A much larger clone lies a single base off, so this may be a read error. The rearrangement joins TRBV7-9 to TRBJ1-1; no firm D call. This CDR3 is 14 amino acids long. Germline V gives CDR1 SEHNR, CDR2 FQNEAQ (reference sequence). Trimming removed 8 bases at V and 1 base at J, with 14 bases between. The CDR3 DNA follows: TGTGCCAGCGGCCGCGGGATGGCGAACACTGAAGCTTTCTTT. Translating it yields CASGRGMANTEAFF.

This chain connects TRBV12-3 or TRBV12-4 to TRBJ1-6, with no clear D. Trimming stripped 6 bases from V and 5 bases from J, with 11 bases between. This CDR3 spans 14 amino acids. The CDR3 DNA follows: TGTGCCAGCAGCCCCCCCCAGGATAATTCACCCCTCCACTTT. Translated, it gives CASSPPQDNSPLHF.

The CDR3 nucleotides read TGTGCCAGCAGCCTAAAGATGACAGGGGGGCAAGAGACCCAGTACTTC. This codes for CASSLKMTGGQETQYF. The chain employs TRBV14 and TRBJ2-5; 9 bases map to TRBD1. Germline V CDR1 and CDR2: SGHDN, FVKESK. CDR3 size: 16 residues. V trimming: 4 bases; J trimming: 2 bases; junction bases outside the gene matches: 8.

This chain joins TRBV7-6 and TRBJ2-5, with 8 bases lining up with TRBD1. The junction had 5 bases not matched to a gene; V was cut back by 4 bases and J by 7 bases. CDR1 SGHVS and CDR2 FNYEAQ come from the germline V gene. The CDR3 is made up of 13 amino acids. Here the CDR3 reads CASSSGQEGTQYF. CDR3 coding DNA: TGTGCCAGCAGCTCGGGACAGGAAGGGACCCAGTACTTC.

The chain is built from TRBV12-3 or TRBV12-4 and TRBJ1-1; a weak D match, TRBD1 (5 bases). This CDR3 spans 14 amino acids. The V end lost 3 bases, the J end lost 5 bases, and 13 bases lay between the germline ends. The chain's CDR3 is CASSFWGMGTEAFF. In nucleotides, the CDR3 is TGTGCCAGCAGTTTTTGGGGGATGGGTACTGAAGCTTTCTTT.

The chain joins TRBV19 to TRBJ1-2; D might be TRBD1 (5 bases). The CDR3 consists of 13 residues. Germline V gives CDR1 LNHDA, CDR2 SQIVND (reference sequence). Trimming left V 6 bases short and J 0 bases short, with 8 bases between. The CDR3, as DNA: TGTGCCAGTAGGGCAGGGACTAACTATGGCTACACCTTC. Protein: CASRAGTNYGYTF.

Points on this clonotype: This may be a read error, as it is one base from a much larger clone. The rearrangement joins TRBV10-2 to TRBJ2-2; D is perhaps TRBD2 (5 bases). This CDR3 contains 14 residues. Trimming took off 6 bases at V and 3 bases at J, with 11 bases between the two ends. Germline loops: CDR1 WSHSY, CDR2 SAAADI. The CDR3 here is CASSGRSDTGELFF. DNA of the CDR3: TGCGCCAGCAGCGGCCGTAGCGACACCGGGGAGCTGTTTTTT.

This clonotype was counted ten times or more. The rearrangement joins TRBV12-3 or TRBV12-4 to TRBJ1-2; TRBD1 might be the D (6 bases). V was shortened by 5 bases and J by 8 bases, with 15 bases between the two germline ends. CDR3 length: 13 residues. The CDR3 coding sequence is TGTGCCAGCAGTCCCGCGGGGGCGCACGGCTACACCTTC. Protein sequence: CASSPAGAHGYTF.

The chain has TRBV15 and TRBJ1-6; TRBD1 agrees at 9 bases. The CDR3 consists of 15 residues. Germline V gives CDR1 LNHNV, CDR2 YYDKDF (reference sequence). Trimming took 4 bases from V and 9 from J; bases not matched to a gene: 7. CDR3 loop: CATSKLDRGGSPLHF. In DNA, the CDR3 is TGTGCCACCAGCAAGTTGGACAGGGGAGGTTCACCCCTCCACTTT.

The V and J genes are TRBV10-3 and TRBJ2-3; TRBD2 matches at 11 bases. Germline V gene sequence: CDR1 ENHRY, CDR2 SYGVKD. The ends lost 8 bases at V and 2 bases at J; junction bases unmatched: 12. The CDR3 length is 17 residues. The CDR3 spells CAIGGTSGTTDTDTQYF. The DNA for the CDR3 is TGTGCCATCGGGGGGACTAGCGGTACGACTGACACAGATACGCAGTATTTT.

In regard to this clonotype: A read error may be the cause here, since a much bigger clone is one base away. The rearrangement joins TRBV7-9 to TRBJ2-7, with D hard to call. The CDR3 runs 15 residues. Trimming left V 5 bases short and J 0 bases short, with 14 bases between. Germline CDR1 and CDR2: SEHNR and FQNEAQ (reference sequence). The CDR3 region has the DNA TGTGCCAGCAGCCTCAATAAGGGAAGCTCCTACGAGCAGTACTTC. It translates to CASSLNKGSSYEQYF.

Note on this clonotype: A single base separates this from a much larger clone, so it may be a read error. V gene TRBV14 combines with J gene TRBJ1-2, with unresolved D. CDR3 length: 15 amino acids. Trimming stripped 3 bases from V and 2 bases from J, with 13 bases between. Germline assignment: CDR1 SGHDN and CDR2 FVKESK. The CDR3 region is CASSHLTADNYGYTF. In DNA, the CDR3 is TGTGCCAGCAGCCACTTGACGGCCGACAACTATGGCTACACCTTC.

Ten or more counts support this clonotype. As DNA, the CDR3 is TGTGCCAGCAGTTTAGGGGACAGGCCTCCTGGTTCACCCCTCCACTTT. Amino acid sequence: CASSLGDRPPGSPLHF. The V and J genes are TRBV12-3 or TRBV12-4 and TRBJ1-6, with TRBD1 matching over 8 bases. There are 16 residues in the CDR3. The V segment lost 1 base and the J segment 9 bases; nucleotides outside the gene matches: 8.

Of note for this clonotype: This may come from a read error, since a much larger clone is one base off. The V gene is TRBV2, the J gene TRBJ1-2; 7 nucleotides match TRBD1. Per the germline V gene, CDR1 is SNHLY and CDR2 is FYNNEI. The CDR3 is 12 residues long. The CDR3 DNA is TGTACCAGCAGTCGCAGGGGGTATGGCTACACCTTC. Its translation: CTSSRRGYGYTF.